This T cell receptor beta chain was captured by sequencing in a study of T cells in Graves' hyperthyroidism and ophthalmopathy. CDR1 and CDR2 from the germline V gene are MDHEN and SYDVKM. CDR3 length: 15 amino acids. The V segment lost 2 bases and the J segment 3 bases; nucleotides outside the gene matches: 4. Patients aged 18 to 65 had newly diagnosed hyperthyroidism of under 2 months' duration. At first hyperthyroidism diagnosis, before any ophthalmopathy symptoms, the blood sample was collected. Fresh peripheral blood, roughly 9.6 ml, was the source of the PBMCs. In its sample, this clonotype was seen many times. The antigen remains undetermined. What was amplified from RNA transcripts were TCR beta CDR3 regions. The study used the HTBI primer set for a first-round RT-PCR of the TCR CDR3. TCRdb recomputed calls from the multiplex PCR reads with MiXCR, one row per CDR3 protein. Among a few hundred thousand distinct CDR3 sequences listed, about 15% were seen once.

Overall study results and limits: The model anticipated ophthalmopathy a median 6.5 months pre-onset.

This receptor was obtained from a woman between 18 and 30 years old with Graves' hyperthyroidism that later progressed to Graves' ophthalmopathy. This sequence joins TRBV28 and TRBJ2-7, with TRBD1 identical over 10 bases. Sequenced input: blood. DNA of the CDR3: TGTGCCAGCAGTTTAAAGGGGACAGGGGTCTACGAGCAGTACTTC. It specifies CASSLKGTGVYEQYF.